The source of this TCR beta chain is a study of T cell repertoires in cytomegalovirus infection. Overall study: In public TCR beta signatures, there were indications of both CMV infection and matching HLA type. Points from the study as a whole: Of the TCR beta families, the public ones yielded a cumulative frequency that identified carriers of CMV plus the relevant HLA. The ex vivo response showed dominance by HLA-C-restricted CMV-specific TCR beta clonotypes.

Germline-derived CDR1 and CDR2 are SGHNT and YYREEE (reference sequence). J was trimmed by 6 bases and V by 0 bases; bases with no gene match: 9. The CDR3 runs to 17 residues. Many counts were recorded for this clonotype. Its antigen is still unknown. Each CDR3 protein is one row after TCRdb ran MiXCR on the reads. The sample has about 100,000 distinct CDR3 sequences, 23% seen once. This rearrangement joins TRBV5-4 to TRBJ2-1; 10 positions agree with TRBD2. The source is a human donor in good health (CMV status not recorded). Some clones in this sample may be carry-over from other donors' samples. Sequencing used CD8+ T cells from PBMCs. CDR3 bases: TGTGCCAGCAGCTTGGAATCTAGCGGGAGTAACATCAATGAGCAGTTCTTC. Translation: CASSLESSGSNINEQFF.